A selection of T cell receptor beta chains follows, all from one sample in a study of blood T cell repertoires in COVID-19. Only in-frame clones appear in the TCRdb table, and some are missing; sequencing was by immunoSEQ multiplex PCR. The table lists 200,000 to 250,000 clones, about 88% of them singletons. The sequenced sample was PBMCs or T cells enriched from blood (not recorded which). The receptors were sampled from a woman aged 25 to 39 who had recovered from COVID-19. Both conserved end residues are part of each CDR3. D genes are given only for firm matches. Clone size is given for some rows only: seen once, a few or many times, or a class if the clone is expanded.

D	J	V	size	CDR3	DNA
.	TRBJ2-2	TRBV7-9	.	CASSPAGWTGELFF	TGTGCCAGCAGCCCAGCAGGGTGGACCGGGGAGCTGTTTTTT
.	TRBJ1-2	TRBV4-2	.	CASSPRTSLTNYGYTF	TGTGCCAGCAGCCCTCGAACGTCACTTACTAACTATGGCTACACCTTC
.	TRBJ2-2	TRBV2	.	CASSGEAGEWVGELFF	TGTGCCAGCAGTGGGGAAGCCGGGGAGTGGGTCGGGGAGCTGTTTTTT
TRBD1	TRBJ1-2	TRBV4-3	.	CASSQVRQGGYTF	TGCGCCAGCAGCCAAGTCCGACAGGGGGGCTACACCTTC
TRBD1	TRBJ2-1	TRBV7-8	.	CASSLAIMEEGAQFF	TGTGCCAGCAGCTTAGCGATCATGGAAGAGGGGGCGCAGTTCTTC
.	TRBJ1-5	TRBV7-2	.	CASTERVGNQPQHF	TGTGCCAGCACGGAGAGGGTGGGCAATCAGCCCCAGCATTTT
.	TRBJ1-1	TRBV7-9	.	CASSPPTGKVVGEAFF	TGTGCCAGCAGCCCGCCGACAGGTAAGGTTGTTGGCGAAGCTTTCTTT
.	TRBJ1-1	TRBV9	few	CASSVVQGINTEAFF	TGTGCCAGCAGCGTAGTTCAGGGGATTAACACTGAAGCTTTCTTT
TRBD1	TRBJ2-7	TRBV5-5	.	CASSHGQGTYEQYF	TGTGCCAGCAGCCATGGACAGGGGACCTACGAGCAGTACTTC
.	TRBJ1-2	TRBV4-2	.	CASSQDLWAGFGYTF	TGTGCCAGCAGCCAAGATCTGTGGGCGGGGTTTGGCTACACCTTC
.	TRBJ1-1	TRBV6-5	.	CASRRTENTEAFF	TGTGCCAGCAGGCGGACAGAGAACACTGAAGCTTTCTTT
TRBD1	TRBJ1-2	TRBV6-5	.	CASSSRDRGLLRYTF	TGTGCCAGCAGTTCCCGGGACAGGGGCCTCTTGCGCTACACCTTC
.	TRBJ1-2	TRBV19	.	CASLGMVRPNYGYTF	TGTGCCAGTCTCGGTATGGTTCGCCCTAACTATGGCTACACCTTC
TRBD1	TRBJ1-5	TRBV7-9	.	CASSLGDSLYSNQPQHF	TGTGCCAGCAGCTTGGGGGACAGCCTTTATAGCAATCAGCCCCAGCATTTT
TRBD1	TRBJ2-2	TRBV7-2	.	CASSLYGQGNTGELFF	TGTGCCAGCAGCTTATACGGACAGGGGAACACCGGGGAGCTGTTTTTT
.	TRBJ1-6	TRBV2	.	CASSDRAQANSPLHF	TGTGCCAGCAGTGACAGGGCCCAAGCAAATTCACCCCTCCACTTT
TRBD2	TRBJ2-3	TRBV29-1	.	CSGDLLLRGGGDTQYF	TGCAGCGGAGATCTGCTGTTGCGGGGGGGCGGAGATACGCAGTATTTT
TRBD1	TRBJ1-1	TRBV19	.	CASNYRGRTEAFF	TGTGCCAGTAACTACAGGGGGCGCACTGAAGCTTTCTTT
TRBD1	TRBJ2-3	TRBV3-1/TRBV3-2	.	CASSQSGGRISTDTQYF	TGTGCCAGCAGCCAGTCAGGGGGCCGAATTAGCACAGATACGCAGTATTTT
TRBD1	TRBJ2-7	TRBV6-5	.	CASNRNRDRVYEQYF	TGTGCCAGCAACCGCAACCGGGACAGGGTCTACGAGCAGTACTTC
.	TRBJ1-3	TRBV7-9	.	CASSSDSGNTIYF	TGTGCCAGCAGTTCAGACTCTGGAAACACCATATATTTT
.	TRBJ2-7	TRBV5-4	once	CASSFGGKYEQYF	TGTGCCAGCAGCTTTGGCGGAAAATACGAGCAGTACTTC